This TCR beta chain appears in the sequencing data of a study of control samples from healthy donors and cancer patients. This CDR3 has 13 residues. Germline V CDR1 and CDR2: SEHNR, FQNEAQ (reference sequence). V lost 1 base, J lost 4 bases, and 6 bases lay in between. Measured with immunoSEQ multiplex PCR; TCRdb has only the in-frame clones, and not every one. The top ten hold less than 4.5% of the sample, which has tens of thousands of clones, 94% seen once. Sequencing used blood. The sequence was obtained from a man aged 25-40 years in good health. The chain is built from TRBV7-9 and TRBJ2-3; D gene uncertain. CDR3 bases: TGTGCCAGCAGCTTAGGGCCGTCAGATACGCAGTATTTT. The encoded protein is CASSLGPSDTQYF. Full variable domain (missing parts from reference TRBV7-9 and TRBJ2-3): DTGVSQNPRHKITKRGQNVTFRCDPISEHNRLYWYRQTLGQGPEFLTYFQNEAQLEKSRLLSDRFSAERPKGSFSTLEIQRTEQGDSAMYLCASSLGPSDTQYFGPGTRLTVL.